This record looks at one T cell receptor (beta chain) sequence and its context. These data originate in a study of T-cell reconstitution after alpha-beta-depleted transplantation in children. Preparation of the TCRbeta library involved a method that used unique molecular identifiers. MiXCR was run by TCRdb on the PCR reads, yielding one entry per CDR3 protein. The sample contains tens of thousands of distinct CDR3 sequences, about 6.7% of which appear only once. V was clipped by 8 bases and J by 2 bases; unmatched bases: 6. Looked up from germline, CDR1 is SGHTA and CDR2 is FQGNSA. CDR3 length: 15 amino acids.

The source material was PBMCs from the stem cell graft donor, sampled from the stem cell graft. This clonotype was obtained from a human donor who donated a stem cell graft to a child with acute lymphoblastic leukemia. V usage is TRBV7-2 and J usage is TRBJ2-6; 7 nucleotides match TRBD2. CDR3 in amino acids: CASSGGGTGANVLTF. CDR3 DNA: TGTGCCAGCTCGGGGGGAGGGACTGGGGCCAACGTCCTGACTTTC.